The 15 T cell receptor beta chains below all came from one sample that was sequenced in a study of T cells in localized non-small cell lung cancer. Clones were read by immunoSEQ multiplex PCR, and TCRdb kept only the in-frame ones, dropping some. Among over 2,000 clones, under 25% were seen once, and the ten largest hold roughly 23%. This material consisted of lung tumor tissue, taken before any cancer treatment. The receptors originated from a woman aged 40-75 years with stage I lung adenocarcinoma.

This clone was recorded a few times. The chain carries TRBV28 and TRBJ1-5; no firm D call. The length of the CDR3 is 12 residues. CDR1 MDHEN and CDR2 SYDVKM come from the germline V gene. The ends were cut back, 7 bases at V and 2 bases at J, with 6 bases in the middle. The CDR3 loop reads CASNYGNQPQHF. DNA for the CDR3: TGTGCCAGCAATTATGGCAATCAGCCCCAGCATTTT.

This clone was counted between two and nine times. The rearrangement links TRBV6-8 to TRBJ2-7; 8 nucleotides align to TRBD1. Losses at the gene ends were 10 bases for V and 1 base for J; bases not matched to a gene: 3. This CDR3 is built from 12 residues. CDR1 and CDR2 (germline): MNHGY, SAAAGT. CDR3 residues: CATRDRSYEQYF. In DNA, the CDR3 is TGTGCCACCCGGGACAGGTCCTACGAGCAGTACTTC.

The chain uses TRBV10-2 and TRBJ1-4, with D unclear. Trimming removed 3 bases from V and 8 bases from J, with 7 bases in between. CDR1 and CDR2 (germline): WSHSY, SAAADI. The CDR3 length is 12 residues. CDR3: CASSDPREKLFF. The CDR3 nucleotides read TGCGCCAGCAGTGACCCCCGGGAAAAACTGTTTTTT.

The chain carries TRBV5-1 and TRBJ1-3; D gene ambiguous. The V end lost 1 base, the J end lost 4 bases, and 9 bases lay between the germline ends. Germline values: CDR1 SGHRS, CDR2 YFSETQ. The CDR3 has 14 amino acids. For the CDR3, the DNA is TGCGCCAGCAGCTTGACCGGGGAAGGAAACACCATATATTTT. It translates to CASSLTGEGNTIYF.

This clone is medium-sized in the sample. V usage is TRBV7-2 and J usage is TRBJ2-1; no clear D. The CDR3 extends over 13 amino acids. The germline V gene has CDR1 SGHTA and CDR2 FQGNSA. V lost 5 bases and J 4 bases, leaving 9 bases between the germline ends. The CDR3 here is CASSEPEYNEQFF. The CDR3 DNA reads TGTGCCAGCAGCGAACCAGAATACAATGAGCAGTTCTTC.

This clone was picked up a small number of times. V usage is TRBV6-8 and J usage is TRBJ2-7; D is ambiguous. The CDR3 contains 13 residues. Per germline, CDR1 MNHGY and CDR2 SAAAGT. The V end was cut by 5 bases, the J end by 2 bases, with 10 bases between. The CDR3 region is CASSLGSAYEQYF. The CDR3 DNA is TGTGCCAGCAGTCTGGGGTCTGCCTACGAGCAGTACTTC.

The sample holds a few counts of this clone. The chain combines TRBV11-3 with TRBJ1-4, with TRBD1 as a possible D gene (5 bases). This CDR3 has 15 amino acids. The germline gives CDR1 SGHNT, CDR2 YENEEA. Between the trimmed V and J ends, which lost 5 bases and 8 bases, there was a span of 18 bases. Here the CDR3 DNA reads TGTGCCAGCAGCACTGGGGGAGGGATGAGGGAAAAACTGTTTTTT. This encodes CASSTGGGMREKLFF.

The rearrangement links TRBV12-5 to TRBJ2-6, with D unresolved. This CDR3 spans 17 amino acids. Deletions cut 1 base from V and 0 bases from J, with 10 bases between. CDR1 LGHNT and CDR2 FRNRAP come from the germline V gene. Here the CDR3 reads CASGLASGNSGANVLTF. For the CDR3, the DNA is TGTGCTAGTGGTTTGGCCTCAGGAAACTCTGGGGCCAACGTCCTGACTTTC.

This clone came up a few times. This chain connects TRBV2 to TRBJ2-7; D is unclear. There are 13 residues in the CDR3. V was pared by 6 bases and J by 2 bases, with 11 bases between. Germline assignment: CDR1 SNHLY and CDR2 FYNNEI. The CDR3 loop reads CASREYTTYEQYF. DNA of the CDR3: TGTGCCAGCAGAGAGTACACAACCTACGAGCAGTACTTC.

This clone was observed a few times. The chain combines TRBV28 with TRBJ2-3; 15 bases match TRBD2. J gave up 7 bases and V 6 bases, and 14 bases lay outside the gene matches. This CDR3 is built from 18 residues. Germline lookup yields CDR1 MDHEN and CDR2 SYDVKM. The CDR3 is CASRFQGLAGGMGNTQYF. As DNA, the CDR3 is TGTGCCAGCAGATTCCAGGGACTAGCGGGGGGAATGGGGAATACGCAGTATTTT.

The CDR3 loop reads CASSLAPTGVGAGELFF. CDR3 bases: TGCGCCAGCAGCTTGGCTCCCACAGGGGTAGGGGCCGGGGAGCTGTTTTTT. V usage is TRBV5-1 and J usage is TRBJ2-2; the match to TRBD1 covers 7 bases. The CDR3 totals 17 residues. From germline, CDR1 is SGHRS and CDR2 YFSETQ. With V trimmed by 0 bases and J by 6 bases, 11 bases remained unmatched.

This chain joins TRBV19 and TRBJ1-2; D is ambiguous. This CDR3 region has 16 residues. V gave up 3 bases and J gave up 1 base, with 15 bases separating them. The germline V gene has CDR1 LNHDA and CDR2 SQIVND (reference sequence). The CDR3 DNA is TGTGCCAGTAGTATCCGCGCCGAGGGCGGTAACTATGGCTACACCTTC. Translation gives CASSIRAEGGNYGYTF.

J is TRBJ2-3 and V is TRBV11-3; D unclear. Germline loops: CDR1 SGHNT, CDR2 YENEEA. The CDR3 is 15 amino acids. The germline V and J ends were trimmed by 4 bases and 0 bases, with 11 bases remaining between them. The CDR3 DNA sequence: TGTGCCAGCAGCTCCACGGCTTCCAGCACAGATACGCAGTATTTT. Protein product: CASSSTASSTDTQYF.

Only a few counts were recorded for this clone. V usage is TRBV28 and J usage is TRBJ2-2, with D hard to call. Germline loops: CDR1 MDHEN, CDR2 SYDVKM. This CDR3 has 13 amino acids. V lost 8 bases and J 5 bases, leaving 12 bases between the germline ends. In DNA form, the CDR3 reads TGTGCCAGCGGCAGATTTGGGACCGGGGAGCTGTTTTTT. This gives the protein CASGRFGTGELFF.

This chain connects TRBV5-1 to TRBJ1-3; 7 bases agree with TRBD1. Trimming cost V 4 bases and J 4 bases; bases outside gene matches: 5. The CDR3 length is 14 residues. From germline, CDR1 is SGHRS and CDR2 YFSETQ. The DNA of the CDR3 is TGCGCCAGCAGCCAACAGGGGAGCGGAAACACCATATATTTT. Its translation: CASSQQGSGNTIYF.